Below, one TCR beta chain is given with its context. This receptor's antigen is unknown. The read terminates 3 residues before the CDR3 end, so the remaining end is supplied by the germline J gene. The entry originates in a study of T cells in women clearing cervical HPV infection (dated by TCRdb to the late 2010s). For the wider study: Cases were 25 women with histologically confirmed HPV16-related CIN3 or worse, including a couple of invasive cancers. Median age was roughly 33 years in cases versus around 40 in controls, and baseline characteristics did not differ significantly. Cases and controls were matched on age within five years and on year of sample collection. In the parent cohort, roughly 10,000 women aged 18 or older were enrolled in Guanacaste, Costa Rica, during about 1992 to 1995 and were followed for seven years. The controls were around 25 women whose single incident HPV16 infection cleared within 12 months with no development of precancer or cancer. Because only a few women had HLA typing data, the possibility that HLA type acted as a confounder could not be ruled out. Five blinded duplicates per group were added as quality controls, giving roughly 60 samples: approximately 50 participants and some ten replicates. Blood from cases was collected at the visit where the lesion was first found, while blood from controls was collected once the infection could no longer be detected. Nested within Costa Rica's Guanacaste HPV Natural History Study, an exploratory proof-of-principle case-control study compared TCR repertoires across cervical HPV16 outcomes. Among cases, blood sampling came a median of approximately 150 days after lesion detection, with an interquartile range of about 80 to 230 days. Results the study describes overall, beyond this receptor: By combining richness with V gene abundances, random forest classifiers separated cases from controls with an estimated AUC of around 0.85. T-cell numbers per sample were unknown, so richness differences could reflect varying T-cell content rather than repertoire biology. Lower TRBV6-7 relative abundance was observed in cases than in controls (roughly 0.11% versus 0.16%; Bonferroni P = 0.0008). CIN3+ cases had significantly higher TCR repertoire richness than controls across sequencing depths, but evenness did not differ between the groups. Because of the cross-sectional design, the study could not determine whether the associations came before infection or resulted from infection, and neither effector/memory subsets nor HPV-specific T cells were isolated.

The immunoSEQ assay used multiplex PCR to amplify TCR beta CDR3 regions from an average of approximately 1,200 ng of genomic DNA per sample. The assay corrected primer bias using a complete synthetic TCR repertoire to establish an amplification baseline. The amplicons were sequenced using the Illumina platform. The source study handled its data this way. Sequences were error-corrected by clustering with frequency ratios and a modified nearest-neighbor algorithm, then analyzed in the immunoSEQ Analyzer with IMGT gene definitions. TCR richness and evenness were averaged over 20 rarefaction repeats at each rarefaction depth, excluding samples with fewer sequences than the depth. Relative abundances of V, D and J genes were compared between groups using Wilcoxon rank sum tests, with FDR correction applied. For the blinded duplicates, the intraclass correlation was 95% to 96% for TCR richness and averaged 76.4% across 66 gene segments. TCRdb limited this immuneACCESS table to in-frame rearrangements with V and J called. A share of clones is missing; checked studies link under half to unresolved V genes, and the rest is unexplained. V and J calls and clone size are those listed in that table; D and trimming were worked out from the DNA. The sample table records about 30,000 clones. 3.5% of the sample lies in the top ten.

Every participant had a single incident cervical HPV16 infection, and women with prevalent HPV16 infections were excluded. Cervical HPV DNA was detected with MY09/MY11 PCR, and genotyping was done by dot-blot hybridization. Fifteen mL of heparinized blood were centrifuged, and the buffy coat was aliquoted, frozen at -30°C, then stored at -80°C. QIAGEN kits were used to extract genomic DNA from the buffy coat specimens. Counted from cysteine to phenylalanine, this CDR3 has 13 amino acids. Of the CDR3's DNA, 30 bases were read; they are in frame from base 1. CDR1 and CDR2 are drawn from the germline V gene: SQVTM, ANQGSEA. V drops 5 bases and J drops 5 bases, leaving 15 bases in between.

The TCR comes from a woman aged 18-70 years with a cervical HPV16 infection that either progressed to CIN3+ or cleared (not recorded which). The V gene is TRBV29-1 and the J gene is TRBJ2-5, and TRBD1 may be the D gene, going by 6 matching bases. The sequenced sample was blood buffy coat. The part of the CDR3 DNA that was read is TGCAGCGTTCGTGCCTGGGGGCTGGAGACC. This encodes CSVRAWGLET. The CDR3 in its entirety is CSVRAWGLETQYF.